The 20 T cell receptor beta chains listed next were all sequenced from one sample in a study. In TCRdb, the 5' RACE reads were re-called with MiXCR into one record per CDR3 protein. The repertoire holds 40,000 to 55,000 distinct CDR3 sequences, with 22% as singletons. The sorted Tregs were CD4+CD25+CD127-/low cells. Sequences were obtained from Tregs sorted from a lymph node. These receptors all come from a female donor with breast cancer.

This clonotype occurred many times. The chain joins TRBV28 to TRBJ2-5; no clear D. Germline CDR1 MDHEN, CDR2 SYDVKM. This CDR3 is built from 15 residues. Trimming removed 1 base from V and 2 bases from J, with 11 bases in between. DNA of the CDR3: TGTGCCAGCAGTTTATTCTCGGGCAGGCAAGAGACCCAGTACTTC. Protein sequence: CASSLFSGRQETQYF.

This clonotype was observed a few times. The genes are TRBV29-1 and TRBJ2-3; no definite D call. V lost 4 bases, J lost 2 bases, and 13 bases lay in between. Germline CDR1 and CDR2: SQVTM and ANQGSEA. This CDR3 is 14 amino acids long. This chain's CDR3 is CSVGVGRTTDTQYF. The CDR3 DNA reads as TGCAGCGTTGGAGTGGGTCGGACCACAGATACGCAGTATTTT.

Concerning this clonotype itself: A much larger clone lies one base from this, so it may be a read error. The chain has TRBV20-1 and TRBJ2-1; 16 bases match TRBD2. Unmatched junction bases numbered 5, after V lost 5 bases and J lost 10 bases. Germline-derived CDR1 and CDR2 are DFQATT and SNEGSKA (reference sequence). The CDR3 spans 14 residues. CDR3 nucleotide sequence: TGCAGTGCTGCGGCGGGACTAGCGGGAGGGGAGCAGTTCTTC. Translated, it gives CSAAAGLAGGEQFF.

The chain couples TRBV5-1 to TRBJ1-2, with a possible D match to TRBD1 (5 bases). The CDR3 has 13 amino acids. Germline V gene data show CDR1 as SGHRS and CDR2 as YFSETQ. The V and J ends lost 5 bases and 3 bases respectively, with 11 bases between them. CDR3 residues: CASSLSGDYGYTF. The CDR3 DNA reads TGCGCCAGCAGTCTCTCGGGGGACTATGGCTACACCTTC.

This clonotype was recorded at least ten times. CDR3 coding DNA: TGCGCCAGCAGCCAAGGGACAGGGGGAGCCAAAAACATTCAGTACTTC. Its translation is CASSQGTGGAKNIQYF. The rearrangement joins TRBV4-1 to TRBJ2-4; 10 bases match TRBD1. V was pared by 1 base and J by 0 bases, with 0 bases of the junction left unmatched. There are 16 residues in the CDR3. Per germline, CDR1 MGHRA and CDR2 YSYEKL.

To note about this clonotype: A much more abundant neighbour one base away suggests this may be a read error. The rearrangement uses TRBV4-2 and TRBJ2-3; weak D call: TRBD1 (6 bases). Per the germline V gene, CDR1 is LGHNA and CDR2 is YNFKEQ. The CDR3 is 15 amino acids. The CDR3: CASSQAEGDTDTRYF. In nucleotides, the CDR3 is TGTGCCAGCAGCCAAGCGGAAGGGGACACAGATACGCGGTATTTT.

About this clonotype itself: A much larger clone differs by one base, so this may be a read error. CDR3 nucleotides: TGCGCCAGCAGCTTGAGGCAGCCGAACACTGAAGCTTTCTTT. The encoded protein is CASSLRQPNTEAFF. The chain recombines TRBV5-1 with TRBJ1-1; D is unclear. CDR1 SGHRS and CDR2 YFSETQ come from the germline V gene. The germline V and J ends were trimmed by 1 base and 1 base, with 8 bases remaining between them. This CDR3 is 14 amino acids long.

The chain carries TRBV10-3 and TRBJ2-7; D not resolved. V was clipped by 2 bases and J by 5 bases, with 4 bases between them. Germline assignment: CDR1 ENHRY and CDR2 SYGVKD. The CDR3 is made up of 11 amino acids. The CDR3 protein is CAISEGDEQYF. The DNA for the CDR3 is TGTGCCATCAGTGAGGGGGACGAGCAGTACTTC.

Ten or more counts support this clonotype. The rearrangement joins TRBV7-9 to TRBJ1-1; no clear D gene. The V gene's germline CDR1 is SEHNR and CDR2 FQNEAQ (reference sequence). The CDR3 spans 15 residues. V dropped 5 bases and J dropped 0 bases, with 13 bases sitting between them. CDR3 loop: CASSPRTVMNTEAFF. The CDR3 DNA reads TGTGCCAGCAGCCCGAGGACGGTTATGAACACTGAAGCTTTCTTT. The variable domain in full, with the rest retrieved from reference TRBV7-9 and TRBJ1-1, is DTGVSQNPRHKITKRGQNVTFRCDPISEHNRLYWYRQTLGQGPEFLTYFQNEAQLEKSRLLSDRFSAERPKGSFSTLEIQRTEQGDSAMYLCASSPRTVMNTEAFFGQGTRLTVV.

This clonotype was counted ten times or more. V gene TRBV7-9 combines with J gene TRBJ1-1; tentative D call: TRBD1 (5 bases). This CDR3 is built from 14 residues. Germline CDR1 is SEHNR and CDR2 is FQNEAQ (reference sequence). V was pared by 5 bases and J by 2 bases, with 12 bases between. This CDR3 is CASSRLTANTEAFF. The CDR3 nucleotides read TGTGCCAGCAGCCGACTGACAGCAAACACTGAAGCTTTCTTT.

This clonotype was seen more than once but under ten times. This chain links TRBV25-1 with TRBJ2-1; maybe TRBD1 (6 bases). CDR3 length equals 13 residues. Trimming removed 1 base from V and 5 bases from J, with 6 bases in between. Germline V gives CDR1 MGHDK, CDR2 SYGVNS. CDR3 region: CASSEWDNNEQFF. The CDR3 DNA follows: TGTGCCAGCAGTGAATGGGACAACAATGAGCAGTTCTTC.

This clonotype was found many times. The chain combines TRBV4-1 with TRBJ2-1; 9 bases line up with TRBD2. V dropped 1 base and J dropped 6; count of bases not matched to a gene: 10. Germline loops: CDR1 MGHRA, CDR2 YSYEKL. The CDR3 consists of 17 residues. In DNA, the CDR3 is TGCGCCAGCAGCCAAGGAAGACTAGCGGTACAACGCAATGAGCAGTTCTTC. This codes for CASSQGRLAVQRNEQFF.

This chain connects TRBV20-1 to TRBJ1-1; D is ambiguous. The CDR3 consists of 14 residues. The germline V gene encodes CDR1 DFQATT and CDR2 SNEGSKA (reference sequence). V gave up 0 bases and J gave up 7 bases, with 15 bases separating them. CDR3 DNA sequence: TGCAGTGCTAGAGAAGAAAGGGTGACGGGTGAAGCTTTCTTT. Residues: CSAREERVTGEAFF.

This clonotype has ten or more counts. The chain has TRBV24-1 and TRBJ1-5; D ambiguous. The germline gives CDR1 KGHDR, CDR2 SFDVKD. Trimming stripped 4 bases from V and 1 base from J, with 4 bases between. CDR3 size: 13 residues. CDR3 DNA sequence: TGTGCCACCAGTGAGGACAGCAATCAGCCCCAGCATTTT. Residues: CATSEDSNQPQHF.

This rearrangement joins TRBV27 to TRBJ2-1; 14 nucleotides line up with TRBD2. CDR1 is MNHEY, CDR2 SMNVEV, per germline (reference sequence). The CDR3 covers 16 residues. After removal of 8 bases from V and 1 base from J, the junction contained 4 bases not matched to a gene. DNA for the CDR3: TGTGCCAGCCGGACTAGCGGGAGGAATTCCTACAATGAGCAGTTCTTC. Protein: CASRTSGRNSYNEQFF.

This clonotype was detected ten times or more. The V and J genes are TRBV5-1 and TRBJ2-7, with D unclear. The CDR3 runs to 11 residues. Per the germline V gene, CDR1 is SGHRS and CDR2 is YFSETQ. The V gene lost 0 bases and the J gene lost 7 bases, with 5 bases spanning the gap. CDR3 in DNA: TGCGCCAGCAGCTTGGACAGAGAGCAGTACTTC. It yields the protein CASSLDREQYF.

This clonotype was seen a handful of times. CDR3 in amino acids: CASSRLADIQYF. The DNA for the CDR3 is TGTGCCAGCAGTCGGCTAGCGGACATTCAGTACTTC. This chain uses TRBV12-3 or TRBV12-4 with TRBJ2-4, with 7 bases fitting TRBD2. Trimming took 5 bases from V and 8 from J; bases not matched to a gene: 3. CDR3 length: 12 amino acids.

The rearrangement uses TRBV29-1 and TRBJ1-2, with 8 bases lining up with TRBD1. J was trimmed by 7 bases and V by 1 base; bases with no gene match: 8. The germline gives CDR1 SQVTM, CDR2 ANQGSEA. The CDR3 runs to 14 residues. CDR3 in amino acids: CSVEGWQGASGYTF. CDR3 nucleotide sequence: TGCAGCGTTGAAGGGTGGCAGGGGGCTAGTGGCTACACCTTC.

The chain is built from TRBV12-3 or TRBV12-4 and TRBJ2-7, with 7 bases matching TRBD2. The CDR3 covers 18 residues. V trimming: 2 bases; J trimming: 2 bases; junction bases outside the gene matches: 15. CDR3 region: CASSLSPFPRLAPYEQYF. The CDR3 coding sequence is TGTGCCAGCAGTTTATCACCCTTTCCCAGACTAGCCCCCTACGAGCAGTACTTC.

Worth noting for this clonotype: A much more abundant neighbour one base away suggests this may be a read error. This chain joins TRBV7-8 and TRBJ2-7; D gene uncertain. The CDR3 runs 13 residues. Germline-derived CDR1 and CDR2 are SGHVS and FQNEAQ. The V end lost 3 bases, the J end lost 2 bases, and 8 bases lay between the germline ends. The CDR3 loop is CASSLSEAYEQYF. The CDR3 bases are TGTGCCAGCAGCTTGTCGGAAGCCTACGAGCAGTACTTC.